There are a few counts of the clone carrying this TCR beta chain. Its specificity is unknown. The sample originates from a study of memory CD4+ T cells and cytomegalovirus serostatus. The study, taken as a whole, reports: CD4+ memory repertoires contained about 40% of the roughly 150 reported CMV TCRbeta sequences. Suggested: most of the CMV-linked TCR signature lies in CD4+ memory cells. Repertoires predicted CMV serostatus with median bootstrapped AUC of about 0.94.

The sort gate was single viable CD3+CD4+CD8-CD45RO+ cells for memory CD4+ T cells. Total CD4+ T cells were enriched by CD4 positive selection. The assay was immunoSEQ multiplex PCR, and TCRdb's table has in-frame clones only and misses some. Among tens of thousands of clones listed, roughly 82% were seen once. The CDR3 is made up of 13 amino acids. Germline V CDR1 and CDR2: GTSNPN, SVGIG (reference sequence). V gave up 3 bases and J gave up 7 bases; unmatched junction bases: 3. This sequence was found in an adult in good health and CMV-seronegative. Source material: memory CD4+ T cells from blood. V gene TRBV30 combines with J gene TRBJ1-5; 10 bases agree with TRBD1. CDR3 in DNA: TGTGCCTGGAGGGACAGGGGGGACCAGCCCCAGCATTTT. Translated, it gives CAWRDRGDQPQHF.